This T cell receptor (beta chain) was sequenced during a study of OX40 agonist ivuxolimab in advanced cancers. Data came from immunoSEQ multiplex PCR; TCRdb stores just in-frame clones and leaves some out. Of about 100,000 clones in the sample, less than 95% are singletons; the top ten hold roughly 1.6%. The V end lost 6 bases, the J end lost 2 bases, and 9 bases lay between the germline ends. Germline CDR1 and CDR2: LNHDA and SQIVND (reference sequence). This CDR3 is built from 13 residues. On this clone itself: The antigen is unknown.

Whole-study results and caveats: Also present in some nonresponders was a low level of normalized T-cell clonal expansion. Within 6 weeks, CD4+ and CD8+ blood T cells expanded clonally at 0.1 to 3.0 mg/kg.

The receptor was isolated from an adult with an advanced solid tumor such as melanoma, head and neck, liver or kidney cancer. The specimen comprised CD4+ or CD8+ T cells sorted from blood, sampled in a trial of the OX40 agonist ivuxolimab. The rearrangement links TRBV19 to TRBJ2-3, with a possible D match to TRBD1 (6 bases). CDR3 in amino acids: CASSQGHTDTQYF. CDR3 DNA sequence: TGTGCCAGTAGCCAGGGGCACACAGATACGCAGTATTTT. Based on the CDR3 plus reference TRBV19 and TRBJ2-3, the full variable domain is DGGITQSPKYLFRKEGQNVTLSCEQNLNHDAMYWYRQDPGQGLRLIYYSQIVNDFQKGDIAEGYSVSREKKESFPLTVTSAQKNPTAFYLCASSQGHTDTQYFGPGTRLTVL.